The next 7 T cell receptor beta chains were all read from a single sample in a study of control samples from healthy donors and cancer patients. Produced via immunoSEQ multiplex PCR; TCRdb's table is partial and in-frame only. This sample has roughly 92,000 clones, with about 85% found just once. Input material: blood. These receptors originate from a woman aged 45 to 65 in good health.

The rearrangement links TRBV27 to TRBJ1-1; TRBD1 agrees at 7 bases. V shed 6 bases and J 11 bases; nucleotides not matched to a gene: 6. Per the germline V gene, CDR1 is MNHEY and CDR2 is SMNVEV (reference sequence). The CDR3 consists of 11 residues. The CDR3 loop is CASSWRGRAFF. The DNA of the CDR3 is TGTGCCAGCAGCTGGAGGGGGCGCGCTTTCTTT.

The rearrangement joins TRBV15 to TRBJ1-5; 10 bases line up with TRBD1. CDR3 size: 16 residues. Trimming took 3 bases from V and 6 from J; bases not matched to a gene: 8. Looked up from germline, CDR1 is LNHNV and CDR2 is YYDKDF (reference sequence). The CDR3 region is CATSSSGQGTFQPQHF. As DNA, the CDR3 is TGTGCCACCAGCAGCTCGGGACAGGGGACTTTTCAGCCCCAGCATTTT.

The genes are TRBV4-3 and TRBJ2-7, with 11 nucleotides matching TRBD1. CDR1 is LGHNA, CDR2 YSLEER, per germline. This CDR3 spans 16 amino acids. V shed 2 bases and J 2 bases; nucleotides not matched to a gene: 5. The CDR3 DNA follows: TGCGCCAGCAGCCAACAAGGACAGGGGGCCCCCTACGAGCAGTACTTC. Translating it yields CASSQQGQGAPYEQYF.

Here the CDR3 reads CASSQSQGSDTQYF. The CDR3 DNA is TGTGCCAGCAGCCAAAGCCAGGGGTCAGATACGCAGTATTTT. This chain joins TRBV13 and TRBJ2-3, with D perhaps TRBD1 (6 bases). The CDR3 loop spans 14 amino acids. The V end lost 5 bases, the J end lost 4 bases, and 13 bases lay between the germline ends. Per the germline V gene, CDR1 is PRHDT and CDR2 is FYEKMQ (reference sequence). Variable domain in full (rest from reference TRBV13 and TRBJ2-3): AAGVIQSPRHLIKEKRETATLKCYPIPRHDTVYWYQQGPGQDPQFLISFYEKMQSDKGSIPDRFSAQQFSDYHSELNMSSLELGDSALYFCASSQSQGSDTQYFGPGTRLTVL.

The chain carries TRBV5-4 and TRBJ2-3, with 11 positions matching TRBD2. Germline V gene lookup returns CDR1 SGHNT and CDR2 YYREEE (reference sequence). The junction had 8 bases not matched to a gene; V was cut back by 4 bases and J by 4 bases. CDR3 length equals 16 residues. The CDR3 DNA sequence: TGTGCCAGCAGCCCATCGGGACTAGCGGCTCCAGATACGCAGTATTTT. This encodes CASSPSGLAAPDTQYF.

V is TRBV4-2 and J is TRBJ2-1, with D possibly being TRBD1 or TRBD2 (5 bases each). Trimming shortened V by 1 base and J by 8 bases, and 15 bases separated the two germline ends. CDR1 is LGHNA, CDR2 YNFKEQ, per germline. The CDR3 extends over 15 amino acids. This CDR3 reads CASSQVGEAVYEQFF. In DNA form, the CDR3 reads TGTGCCAGCAGCCAAGTAGGGGAAGCGGTGTATGAGCAGTTCTTC.

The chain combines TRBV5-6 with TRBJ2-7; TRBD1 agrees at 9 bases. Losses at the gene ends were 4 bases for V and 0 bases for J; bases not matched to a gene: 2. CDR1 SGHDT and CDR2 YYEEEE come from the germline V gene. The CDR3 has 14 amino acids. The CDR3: CASSTGGGSYEQYF. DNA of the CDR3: TGTGCCAGCAGCACAGGGGGCGGCTCCTACGAGCAGTACTTC.